This TCR beta chain comes out of a study of Ad26.COV2.S vaccination and SARS-CoV-2 variants. Overall study: Within the COV1001 Ad26.COV2.S trial arm, the donor was enrolled. The study, taken as a whole, reports: Vaccinated and placebo-treated recipients had similar non-spike TCR breadth.

V was trimmed by 4 bases and J by 4 bases, leaving 14 bases between them. This CDR3 region has 14 residues. Germline V gene data show CDR1 as SGDLS and CDR2 as YYNGEE. Sequencing used immunoSEQ multiplex PCR; TCRdb keeps in-frame clones, though not all of them. The data show hundreds of thousands of clones, with over 75% seen just once and around 3.5% held by the top ten. As for this clone: As yet, its antigen is unknown.

This sample's treatment: roughly 18 received Ad26.COV2.S at low or high dose, single or two shots; about 5 received placebo; per-sample allocation not given. All samples were drawn on day 63, counting from the first vaccine or placebo injection. Donation was by an adult aged 18-55 years who was in Boston. The sequence came from a person aged 18 to 65 who received the Ad26.COV2.S COVID-19 vaccine or a placebo. The J gene is TRBJ1-1, the V gene TRBV9; D is unclear. The sample in question was peripheral blood, obtained in a trial of Ad26.COV2.S vaccine versus placebo. The CDR3 region has the DNA TGTGCCAGCAGCTTGGACCCGACGCCCACTGAAGCTTTCTTT. It encodes CASSLDPTPTEAFF.